Given below is one T cell receptor (beta chain) in context. The specificity of this receptor is unknown. Including cysteine and phenylalanine, the CDR3 has 15 amino acids. The entry retains the CDR3 DNA only, 45 bases that are in frame from base 1. The germline V gene gives CDR1 as KGHSH and CDR2 as LQKENI. The germline V end is reduced by 4 bases and the J end by 8 bases; junction bases left unmatched: 9. Libraries came from the immunoSEQ multiplex PCR assay. The multiplex PCR relied on a mix of 60 forward primers for TCR Vbeta segments and 13 reverse primers for TCR Jbeta segments. The CDR3 region of rearranged TCR beta genes was amplified from genomic DNA by a multiplex PCR assay. The amplified TCR beta libraries were sequenced on the Illumina HiSeq System as 87-base-pair reads. The original methods were these. Across the 666 repertoires, a later analysis counted approximately 83 million unique TCR beta chains, roughly 11 million of which were shared by at least two donors. A nearest-neighbor algorithm error-corrected the raw reads and collapsed the reads into unique sequences, merging closely related sequences to remove PCR and sequencing errors. V, D and J gene segments were assigned by aligning CDR3 sequences to IMGT reference sequences. For a sequence to be retained, a match of at least six nucleotides to both a V gene segment and a J gene segment was required. A rearrangement counted as productive if the CDR3 had no stop codons and remained in frame with V and J, and every other rearrangement counted as non-productive. CDR3 was defined by IMGT convention, running from the second conserved V-encoded cysteine to the conserved J-encoded phenylalanine. In an earlier analysis of more than 550 of the donors, sequences lacking an unambiguous match to a single V gene segment were excluded. In an earlier analysis of several hundred of the donors, V segments were called functional above 56.7% productive rearrangements and were called segregating when the between-donor standard deviation exceeded 5%. To diagnose cytomegalovirus status from the catalog of TCR beta chain sequences, a statistical classification framework was built. V and J gene assignment, in a later analysis, came from comparing TCR nucleotide sequences with IMGT/GENE-DB human TR gene sequences. Using the TCRdist pipeline, a later analysis assigned CDR3 sequences along with most-parsimonious VDJ recombination scenarios. A later analysis defined each TCR beta chain by its CDR3 amino acid sequence plus V-gene family, and excluded reads lacking a unique V-gene family. To address suspected cross-contamination and a sequencing artifact, a later analysis removed a few hundred highly shared, low-generation-probability nucleotide sequences. A later analysis calculated a clonal expansion index for each public chain from normalized within-repertoire ranks of inferred template counts. In a later analysis, generation probabilities were computed using a VDJ recombination model fitted to out-of-frame rearrangements, and the results were checked against IGoR. In a later analysis, hypergeometric tests were used to score TCR-TCR, TCR-HLA and TCR-CMV co-occurrence, with a repertoire-size bias correction applied to TCR pairs. False discovery rates were estimated in a later analysis by permuting HLA or CMV assignments 20 times. In a later analysis, co-occurring TCRs were grouped using DBSCAN, and TCRdist sequence similarity was added for clustering within HLA-allele-positive subsets. Repertoires with fewer than 30,000 or more than 120,000 public chains were left out of co-occurrence clustering, as were five repertoires with anomalous nucleotide sharing. Not all clones reach the TCRdb copy of this immuneACCESS table, which keeps in-frame sequences only. Checked studies attribute under half of the gap to unresolved V genes and leave the rest unexplained. V and J calls and clone size are copied from that table; D and trimming were computed from the DNA. The table for this sample records 95,000 to 150,000 clones. The ten largest clones add up to under 2.5% of the sample.

This sample is drawn from a study of cytomegalovirus exposure and HLA in healthy donors (dated by TCRdb to 2016 to 2017). Background on the whole study: In an earlier analysis of around 540 of the donors, around 300 Gb of sequence data and 90 million to 130 million unique TCR beta sequences from about 179 million T cells were reported. Approximately 310 gigabases of sequencing data and 70 million to 100 million unique TCR sequences were included in an early release covering about 700 HLA-typed donors. Of the roughly 400 genotyped donors, 81% were placed in the genetic ancestry cluster associated with self-reported Caucasian donors. The aim of the study was to test whether cataloging public T cell receptors could identify signatures of past pathogen exposure. The study profiled the T cell repertoires of around 700 subjects by immunosequencing and related them to cytomegalovirus serostatus. Along with the roughly 610-subject first cohort, a separate validation cohort of over a hundred different subjects was used. To predict cytomegalovirus infection status, the study combined high-throughput TCR immunosequencing, statistical association of individual TCRs with disease status, and machine learning. A later analysis re-analyzed previously published TCR beta repertoires from 666 donors and added high-resolution HLA genotyping to study TCR occurrence patterns. The later analysis used no new phenotypic data to find candidate immune exposures, relying instead on TCR beta sequences and their occurrence across donors. An earlier analysis of 587 of the donors applied high-throughput TCR beta sequencing to assess whether each TCR beta V gene segment acted as functional or pseudogenic. Donor age, sex, ethnicity and CMV serostatus were compiled together with the repertoire data. Genome-wide SNP genotypes for about 60% of the roughly 700 donors were used in a later genetic analysis, which treated that subset as a discovery cohort. Every repertoire in the discovery cohort had been generated on one and the same sequencing platform. Both class I and class II loci were covered by HLA typing, at four-digit resolution. The number of donors typed differed by locus, with about 629-640 for A, B, C, DRB1 and DQB1, more than 500 for DQA1, approximately 570 for DPA1, and some 440 for DPB1. About five DR-DQ haplotypes were treated as single units for association and clustering because of strong linkage in the cohort. On average, 235,054 unique TCR beta nucleotide sequences were sequenced per donor among a few hundred genotyped donors of the cohort, with approximately 18% of those sequences being non-productive. Findings and caveats that apply to the study as a whole: It was suggested by the authors that the approach could potentially be generalized to other disease states and immunological phenotypes. In both the original and validation cohorts, the classifier was reported to diagnose cytomegalovirus status with high specificity and sensitivity. A few of the identified cytomegalovirus-associated TCR beta chains were confirmed in vitro to be specific for cytomegalovirus antigens. Immune exposure information for the cohort was limited to CMV serostatus. An earlier analysis of 450 to 750 of the donors showed that most TCR beta V segments appeared in productive rearrangements either about 87% or about 30% of the time, which broadly matched IMGT annotations. Compared with equally common non-associated chains, HLA-associated TCR beta chains in a later analysis were more clonally expanded and had lower generation probabilities. A group of highly shared sequence variants was considered likely to be a technical artifact of the sequencing pipeline. Correlated functional status among segregating V segments might be attributable to linkage disequilibrium, but an unknown experimental factor could not be ruled out. Most CMV-associated TCR beta chains appeared to be HLA-restricted in a later analysis, and the HLA associations seemed to be driven largely by CMV exposure. Sequencing depth was assumed to be roughly uniform across donors in the presence/absence analyses, though that assumption may not hold. The study listed 164 TCR beta chains as associated with cytomegalovirus. A later analysis reported that several top co-occurrence clusters appeared linked to parvovirus B19, influenza, CMV and Epstein-Barr virus. In a later analysis, TCR association rates were found to vary across HLA loci, with the most associated TCRs seen for DRB1 alleles and the fewest for HLA-C alleles. Because some donors lacked HLA typing at each locus, the association tests relied only on the typed subset. A further reported finding was that TCR beta sequences accurately predicted the HLA-A and HLA-B alleles for most subjects in the first cohort. Only TCR beta chains were sequenced in this cohort, and the absence of alpha or paired-chain data limited detectable features. A later genetic analysis associated a missense DCLRE1C variant with V-gene and J-gene trimming of TCR beta chains, and an independent cohort replicated the association. Some IMGT-functional V segments, including TRBV6-2 and TRBV6-3, could not be told apart with the 87-base-pair reads, so those segments were excluded. In a later analysis, about 17,000 TCR beta sequences were associated with specific HLA alleles at a false discovery rate of 0.05. A later genetic analysis reported fewer N-insertions in productive TCRs among donors in an Asian-associated ancestry cluster than the roughly 670-donor mean. When HLA alleles, especially DR and DQ, strongly co-occurred, attributing TCR associations to individual alleles was difficult. Across donors, most TCR sequences were observed very rarely, whereas some public TCRs were present in many individuals. Because counts were too low, 15 to 20 rarely observed V segments, including chromosome 9 orphons, were left out of the earlier analysis of over 550 of the donors.

The cohort was made up of several hundred healthy bone marrow donors. All cohort members were sampled while nominally healthy, although unrecorded immune exposures were likely present. The donor was CMV seronegative and belonged to the group of 380 or so seronegative cohort members. Each donor provided a peripheral blood sample, and peripheral blood mononuclear cells were used for TCR beta sequencing. Genomic DNA extraction from the blood cell samples was performed with the Qiagen DNeasy Blood Extraction Kit. The clonotype originates from a man aged 40-49 years in good health and CMV-seronegative. Sequencing used PBMCs. The V gene is TRBV18 and the J gene is TRBJ2-1; 9 junctional bases match TRBD2. CDR3 sequence: CASSLQAGGPYEQFF. Here is the DNA: TGTGCCAGCTCACTCCAGGCGGGAGGGCCCTATGAGCAGTTCTTC.